This T cell receptor beta chain was documented in a study of shared clonotypes between healthy human individuals. TCRdb's copy holds only in-frame clones and misses some; the assay was immunoSEQ multiplex PCR. The sample includes around 610,000 clones, about 95% of them seen just once. The naive CD8 population came from CD45RO-negative cells selected for CCR7, without terminally differentiated effector memory CD45RA+ cells. There were no recent acute infections or vaccinations among the donors, who were healthy HIV-negative adults. Germline V CDR1 and CDR2: MNHEY, SMNVEV (reference sequence). This CDR3 spans 12 amino acids. The germline V and J ends were trimmed by 9 bases and 3 bases, with 9 bases remaining between them.

This clonotype originated in a woman aged 25 to 39 in good health. What was sequenced was naive CD8+ T cells sorted from blood. The chain has TRBV27 and TRBJ1-5; D possibly corresponds to TRBD1 (6 bases). CDR3 residues: CASGQTNQPQHF. The CDR3 coding sequence is TGTGCCAGTGGACAGACCAATCAGCCCCAGCATTTT.